Following are 17 T cell receptor beta chains from one sample sequenced in a study of vaccination and CD4 T cells after COVID-19. These receptors' antigens are unknown. The treatment: roughly 10-day PBMC culture with coronavirus spike peptide pools or control peptides (ViraFEST assay). Cultured CD4+ T-cell DNA underwent Oncomine TCR Beta short-read sequencing. In TCRdb, the PCR reads were re-called with MiXCR into one record per CDR3 protein. This table has 11,000 to 15,000 distinct CDR3 sequences, 51% appearing once. The sequenced material came from CD4+ T cells from blood, cultured in vitro. The source is a human donor who had recovered from COVID-19.

This chain links TRBV9 with TRBJ2-2, with D possibly being TRBD1 (6 bases). With 2 bases removed from V and 2 bases from J, the gap between germline ends came to 10 bases. Germline V CDR1 and CDR2: SGDLS, YYNGEE. CDR3 size: 15 residues. CDR3 region: CASSVGRGNTGELFF. For the CDR3, the DNA is TGTGCCAGCAGCGTGGGCAGGGGAAACACCGGGGAGCTGTTTTTT. Combining the CDR3 with reference TRBV9 and TRBJ2-2 gives the whole variable domain DSGVTQTPKHLITATGQRVTLRCSPRSGDLSVYWYQQSLDQGLQFLIQYYNGEERAKGNILERFSAQQFPDLHSELNLSSLELGDSALYFCASSVGRGNTGELFFGEGSRLTVL.

The rearrangement uses TRBV6-5 and TRBJ2-1; 7 bases agree with TRBD2. The CDR3 is 16 amino acids. The V segment lost 0 bases and the J segment 1 base; nucleotides outside the gene matches: 3. Germline values: CDR1 MNHEY, CDR2 SVGAGI. Written as DNA, the CDR3 is TGTGCCAGCAGTTACTCTGGCGGGGGATCCTACAATGAGCAGTTCTTC. Protein: CASSYSGGGSYNEQFF.

The chain links TRBV28 to TRBJ2-1; D unresolved. Trimming removed 5 bases at V and 0 bases at J, with 8 bases between. The CDR3 covers 14 residues. Per the germline V gene, CDR1 is MDHEN and CDR2 is SYDVKM. The CDR3 protein is CASSPAGSYNEQFF. CDR3 nucleotides: TGTGCCAGCAGTCCCGCAGGCTCCTACAATGAGCAGTTCTTC.

This chain uses TRBV7-9 with TRBJ2-3; 8 nucleotides align to TRBD2. The CDR3 length is 18 residues. Trimming at V came to 2 bases and at J to 0 bases, leaving 10 bases not matched to a gene. Per the germline V gene, CDR1 is SEHNR and CDR2 is FQNEAQ (reference sequence). The CDR3 is CASSLPSRASGSTDTQYF. Written as DNA, the CDR3 is TGTGCCAGCAGCTTACCCTCCAGAGCTAGCGGGAGCACAGATACGCAGTATTTT.

This chain connects TRBV18 to TRBJ1-5, with D perhaps matching TRBD1 (6 bases). The CDR3 has 15 residues. The V end lost 4 bases, the J end lost 5 bases, and 15 bases lay between the germline ends. In germline, CDR1 is KGHSH, CDR2 LQKENI. The CDR3 sequence is CASSLQQGIDQPQHF. The CDR3 DNA follows: TGTGCCAGCTCACTACAACAGGGCATTGATCAGCCCCAGCATTTT.

This chain joins TRBV19 and TRBJ2-7, with D tentatively TRBD1 or TRBD2 (6 bases each). This CDR3 spans 15 amino acids. The V gene lost 7 bases and the J gene lost 2 bases, with 18 bases spanning the gap. Germline-derived CDR1 and CDR2 are LNHDA and SQIVND (reference sequence). This chain's CDR3 is CASTPGAFKTYEQYF. The CDR3 DNA reads as TGTGCCAGTACCCCGGGGGCCTTCAAAACCTACGAGCAGTACTTC.

This chain connects TRBV20-1 to TRBJ1-1; 10 nucleotides line up with TRBD1. The trim removed 2 bases at V and 5 bases at J, leaving 8 bases unmatched. The germline CDR1 and CDR2 sequences are DFQATT and SNEGSKA (reference sequence). The CDR3 has 15 residues. The CDR3 sequence: CSARQGTGVGTEAFF. CDR3 in DNA: TGCAGTGCTAGACAAGGGACAGGGGTAGGGACTGAAGCTTTCTTT.

The genes are TRBV18 and TRBJ2-3, with 7 bases fitting TRBD1. After removal of 4 bases from V and 4 bases from J, the junction contained 8 bases not matched to a gene. This CDR3 has 15 residues. Per the germline V gene, CDR1 is KGHSH and CDR2 is LQKENI. In DNA form, the CDR3 reads TGTGCCAGCTCACGTTTACAGGGGAAGGCAGATACGCAGTATTTT. Residues: CASSRLQGKADTQYF.

This clonotype has just one count. The chain has TRBV6-1 and TRBJ2-7, with 7 nucleotides matching TRBD1. The CDR3 consists of 14 residues. The V gene's germline CDR1 is MNHNS and CDR2 SASEGT. Trimming took 5 bases from V and 0 from J; bases not matched to a gene: 4. CDR3 amino acids: CASSRGGSSYEQYF. The CDR3 DNA follows: TGTGCCAGCAGTCGAGGGGGCAGCTCCTACGAGCAGTACTTC.

This clonotype was recorded only once. The chain is built from TRBV7-9 and TRBJ2-3; 16 bases align to TRBD2. Germline lookup yields CDR1 SEHNR and CDR2 FQNEAQ (reference sequence). Germline trimming cut 0 bases from V and 6 bases from J; bases unmatched to any gene: 6. The CDR3 length is 18 residues. CDR3 sequence: CASSLAQGLAGGLDTQYF. CDR3 DNA sequence: TGTGCCAGCAGCTTAGCACAGGGACTAGCGGGAGGGTTGGATACGCAGTATTTT.

The rearrangement links TRBV11-2 to TRBJ1-1, with D unclear. Germline CDR1 and CDR2: SGHAT and FQNNGV. The CDR3 extends over 16 amino acids. With 0 bases removed from V and 7 bases from J, the gap between germline ends came to 18 bases. CDR3 in DNA: TGTGCCAGCAGCTTAGATCGGGTAAGGTCAGAATTTGAAGCTTTCTTT. Translation gives CASSLDRVRSEFEAFF.

The genes are TRBV20-1 and TRBJ2-5; TRBD1 matches at 8 bases. This CDR3 contains 13 residues. Unmatched junction bases numbered 1, after V lost 4 bases and J lost 0 bases. Per germline, CDR1 DFQATT and CDR2 SNEGSKA (reference sequence). The CDR3 DNA reads TGCAGTGCTACGGACAGGGACCAAGAGACCCAGTACTTC. Translating gives CSATDRDQETQYF.

The table lists this clonotype with a few counts. This chain connects TRBV7-3 to TRBJ2-1; 9 nucleotides line up with TRBD2. J was trimmed by 7 bases and V by 5 bases; bases with no gene match: 9. The CDR3 has 15 residues. CDR1 SGHTA and CDR2 FQGTGA come from the germline V gene. The CDR3 DNA reads TGTGCCAGCAGCCCAGCGGGAGGAGTGTGGAATGAGCAGTTCTTC. Translation: CASSPAGGVWNEQFF.

The table lists this clonotype with a few counts. The chain is built from TRBV15 and TRBJ1-2; no reliable D call. Deletions cut 0 bases from V and 7 bases from J, with 12 bases between. CDR1 is LNHNV and CDR2 is YYDKDF in the germline V gene (reference sequence). The CDR3 covers 14 residues. CDR3 nucleotide sequence: TGTGCCACCAGCAGAGATTATAGGGTAACTGGCTACACCTTC. Amino acid sequence: CATSRDYRVTGYTF.

In its sample, this clonotype was seen a few times. The V gene is TRBV5-4, the J gene TRBJ1-2; D call uncertain. In germline, CDR1 is SGHNT, CDR2 YYREEE (reference sequence). V was trimmed by 1 base and J by 1 base, leaving 8 bases between them. CDR3 size: 14 residues. CDR3 sequence (DNA): TGTGCCAGCAGCTTGATCCGGGATAACTATGGCTACACCTTC. Translated: CASSLIRDNYGYTF.

Comments on this clonotype: A much larger clone differs from this one at a single base, so this may be a read error. The chain combines TRBV20-1 with TRBJ2-2; possible D gene TRBD2, 5 bases. Germline V CDR1 and CDR2: DFQATT, SNEGSKA (reference sequence). The CDR3 spans 14 residues. The CDR3 sequence: CSATAPANTGELLF. CDR3 DNA: TGCAGTGCAACGGCGCCCGCGAACACCGGGGAGCTGCTTTTT.

The chain links TRBV7-2 to TRBJ1-6, with TRBD1 as a possible D gene (6 bases). Trimming took 0 bases from V and 2 from J, leaving 8 bases between them. The CDR3 has 16 residues. The germline V gene encodes CDR1 SGHTA and CDR2 FQGNSA. CDR3: CASSLARGAYNSPLHF. CDR3 nucleotides: TGTGCCAGCAGCTTAGCCAGGGGAGCCTATAATTCACCCCTCCACTTT.